This TCR beta chain was retrieved from a study of cytomegalovirus exposure and HLA in healthy donors. This PCR relied on a set of 60 Vbeta primers and 13 Jbeta primers. Clones were sequenced by immunoSEQ multiplex PCR, and TCRdb holds only the in-frame ones, with some missing. The data contain about 140,000 clones, over 75% of them singletons. Comments on this clone: Its antigen is not identified.

Study observations and caveats: Later analysis showed most CMV-associated TCR beta chains appearing HLA-restricted. A highly shared variant cluster was judged a likely technical artifact.

This sequence originates from a male donor in good health and CMV-seronegative. The source material was PBMCs.

The CDR3 DNA is TGTGCCAGCAGCGACTTGAGGCGGCGTTGGAACATTCAGTACTTC. This sequence encodes CASSDLRRRWNIQYF. This rearrangement joins TRBV21-1 to TRBJ2-4; TRBD2 was called by the table and not checked on the DNA. TRBV21-1 has pseudogene status. The CDR3 loop spans 15 amino acids.